Listed below are T cell receptor beta chains from one sample, sequenced in a study of shared clonotypes between healthy human individuals. Clones were read by immunoSEQ multiplex PCR, and TCRdb kept only the in-frame ones, dropping some. Here the sample spans fewer than 550,000 clones, about 80% being singletons. Sequenced input: PBMCs. All receptors come from a woman in her 40s in good health. Some clones in this sample may be carry-over from other donors' samples. Both conserved end residues are part of each CDR3. The D gene is left open where the match is weak. The size field is filled for only some rows; it gives once, few, many or a size class.

- TRBJ2-1 TRBV7-6 few CASSLTGVANEQFF
- TRBJ2-7 TRBV18 - CASSKTGDPRQYF
- TRBJ2-5 TRBV18 - CASSPRDQQETQYF
- TRBJ2-1 TRBV11-2 few CASSSWGAGNNEQFF
TRBD2 TRBJ2-7 TRBV18 - CASSSRTSGDYEQYF
- TRBJ2-3 TRBV5-1 - CASSSSDTQYF
- TRBJ1-2 TRBV10-3 - CAIPLINYGYTF
TRBD2 TRBJ2-5 TRBV6-5 - CASSYGLAGEVKVQYF
- TRBJ2-2 TRBV5-5 - CASSGGTHMGELFF
TRBD2 TRBJ2-1 TRBV29-1 - CSVKGLAGGPDEQFF
- - TRBV30 - CAWRARGSYEQYF
- TRBJ2-5 TRBV30 - CAWSWWGVRETQYF
- TRBJ2-1 TRBV28 - CASSFGWDNEQFF
- TRBJ2-3 TRBV27 - CATQPRDTQYF
TRBD2 TRBJ2-5 TRBV5-1 - CASSQGTSVETQYF
TRBD1 TRBJ1-6 TRBV29-1 - CSVAQGADSPLHF
- TRBJ2-7 TRBV20-1 - CSARASYEQYF
- TRBJ2-4 TRBV15 - CATSRVGLAKNIQYF
TRBD2 TRBJ2-2 TRBV28 few CATPRAGGAGELFF
- TRBJ2-7 TRBV5-1 - CASNLAGSYEQYF
TRBD2 TRBJ2-5 TRBV11-2 - CASSLAGETQYF
- TRBJ2-1 TRBV30 - CALSTGLPFNEQFF
- TRBJ1-5 TRBV7-9 - CASSLGDPGQPQHF
TRBD2 TRBJ2-7 TRBV5-4 - CASSAGTSGRPYEQYF
- TRBJ1-1 TRBV6-5 - CASSSGNTEAFF
- TRBJ2-5 TRBV18 many CASSSGYQETQYF
- TRBJ2-5 TRBV15 - CATSSGRQETQYF
TRBD2 TRBJ2-2 TRBV30 - CAWRRGESYTGELFF
TRBD2 TRBJ2-7 TRBV7-8 - CASSPLAGGPYEQYF
- TRBJ1-1 TRBV7-2 - CASSLGDRRRTEAFF
- TRBJ1-2 TRBV28 few CASTPEGYGYTF
TRBD1 TRBJ1-1 TRBV2 few CASSKDRVGVNTEAFF
TRBD2 TRBJ2-7 TRBV28 - CATETIAGGSIEQYF
TRBD2 TRBJ2-5 TRBV19 - CASSLASGRGETQYF
TRBD1 TRBJ2-7 TRBV28 - CASSETGTGGYYEQYF
- TRBJ2-7 TRBV4-3 - CASSRRRGTHEQYF
- TRBJ2-3 TRBV7-3 - CASSLRPSASSTDTQYF
TRBD1 TRBJ1-3 TRBV5-1 once CASSASTGIGNTIYF
TRBD1 TRBJ2-5 TRBV7-7 - CASSVRTGEETQYF
TRBD1 TRBJ1-4 TRBV5-6 - CASSLGQGANEKLFF
- TRBJ1-2 TRBV9 - CASSVEEGRGAEDGYTF
TRBD2 TRBJ2-5 TRBV7-2 - CASTPSGRMETQYF
TRBD1 TRBJ1-1 TRBV6-5 - CASTLSSGGAEAFF
TRBD2 TRBJ2-7 TRBV7-2 many CASSLVATGGGQGEQYF
- TRBJ2-1 TRBV5-1 - CASSLGGQIYNEQFF
- TRBJ2-7 TRBV7-3 - CASSLLVPYEQYF
TRBD2 TRBJ2-2 TRBV15 - CATSRGLAGSLGAGELFF
- TRBJ1-3 TRBV9 - CASSVGGQGGNTIYF
- TRBJ1-2 TRBV5-4 - CASSSGSGGYTF
TRBD2 TRBJ2-1 TRBV11-2 - CASSGTSAYNEQFF
TRBD2 TRBJ2-2 TRBV6-1 - CASSEVGSSGRAIGELFF
- TRBJ2-1 TRBV7-3 - CASSLSAGNNEQFF
- TRBJ2-7 TRBV7-2 - CASSIATGPSYEQYF
- TRBJ2-1 TRBV6-1 few CASSEEQGSYNEQFF
- TRBJ1-2 TRBV7-2 - CASSSLSGRDYGYTF
- TRBJ2-3 TRBV7-9 once CASSLEYGADTQYF
- TRBJ2-7 TRBV4-2 once CASSQGGRGEQYF